The entry below describes one T cell receptor (beta chain). The CDR3 extends over 14 amino acids. In germline, CDR1 is SGDLS, CDR2 YYNGEE. V shed 0 bases and J shed 7 bases, with 12 bases lying between them. Repertoires were generated with immunoSEQ multiplex PCR, while TCRdb's copy carries only in-frame clones and drops some. This repertoire shows approximately 360,000 clones, roughly 80% found once; its top ten account for more than 7%. The data stem from a study of Ad26.COV2.S vaccination and SARS-CoV-2 variants. Treatment denoted: 19 received Ad26.COV2.S at low or high dose, single or two shots; 5 received placebo; per-sample allocation not given. The investigators took samples on day 63 after the first vaccine or placebo injection.

The rearrangement uses TRBV9 and TRBJ2-3; weak D call: TRBD1 (6 bases). Sequenced here: peripheral blood, sampled in a trial of Ad26.COV2.S vaccine versus placebo. The TCR sequence derives from a person between 18 and 65 years old who received the Ad26.COV2.S COVID-19 vaccine or a placebo. CDR3 coding DNA: TGTGCCAGCAGCGTAGATGTTACAGGGCATACGCAGTATTTT. The encoded protein is CASSVDVTGHTQYF. The whole variable domain, filled in from reference TRBV9 and TRBJ2-3, reads DSGVTQTPKHLITATGQRVTLRCSPRSGDLSVYWYQQSLDQGLQFLIQYYNGEERAKGNILERFSAQQFPDLHSELNLSSLELGDSALYFCASSVDVTGHTQYFGPGTRLTVL.